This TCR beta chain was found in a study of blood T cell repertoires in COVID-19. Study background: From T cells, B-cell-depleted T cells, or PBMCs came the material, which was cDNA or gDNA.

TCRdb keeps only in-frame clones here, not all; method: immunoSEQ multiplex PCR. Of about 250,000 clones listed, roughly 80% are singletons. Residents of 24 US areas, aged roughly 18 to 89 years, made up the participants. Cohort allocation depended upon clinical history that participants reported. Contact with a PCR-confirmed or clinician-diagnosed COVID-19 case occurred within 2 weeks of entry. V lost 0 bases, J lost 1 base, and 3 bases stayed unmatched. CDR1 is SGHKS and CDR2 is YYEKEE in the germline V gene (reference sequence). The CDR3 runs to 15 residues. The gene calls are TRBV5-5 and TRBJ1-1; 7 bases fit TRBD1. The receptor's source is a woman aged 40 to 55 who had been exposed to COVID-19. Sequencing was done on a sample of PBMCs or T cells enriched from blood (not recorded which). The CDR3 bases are TGTGCCAGCAGCTTGGTGCAGGGGGAGAACACTGAAGCTTTCTTT. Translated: CASSLVQGENTEAFF. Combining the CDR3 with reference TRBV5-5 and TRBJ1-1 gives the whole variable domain DAGVTQSPTHLIKTRGQQVTLRCSPISGHKSVSWYQQVLGQGPQFIFQYYEKEERGRGNFPDRFSARQFPNYSSELNVNALLLGDSALYLCASSLVQGENTEAFFGQGTRLTVV.